These 25 T cell receptor beta chains originate from one sample sequenced in a study of blood T cells in healthy people across ages. Sample-barcoded 5' priming and a J-beta primer mix drove a second PCR of roughly 6 to 12 cycles. TCRdb re-called the 5' RACE reads with MiXCR, one entry per CDR3 protein. This sample has around 1,900,000 distinct CDR3 sequences, with about 39% found just once. The specimen sequenced was blood. These receptors were taken from a human donor in good health.

At least ten counts were recorded for this clonotype. V is TRBV7-9 and J is TRBJ2-1; TRBD2 agrees at 8 bases. The germline V gene encodes CDR1 SEHNR and CDR2 FQNEAQ (reference sequence). V trimming: 4 bases; J trimming: 2 bases; junction bases outside the gene matches: 4. The CDR3 is 15 amino acids. The CDR3 DNA reads TGTGCCAGCAGCTGGTTAGCGGGGACCTACAATGAGCAGTTCTTC. As protein: CASSWLAGTYNEQFF.

The J gene is TRBJ2-7, the V gene TRBV5-4, with unresolved D. The length of the CDR3 is 13 residues. Trimming took 5 bases from V and 1 from J, leaving 10 bases between them. CDR1 is SGHNT, CDR2 YYREEE, per germline (reference sequence). CDR3 sequence reads: CASRALGSYEQYF. The CDR3, as DNA: TGTGCCAGCAGGGCCCTGGGGTCCTACGAGCAGTACTTC.

The chain couples TRBV2 to TRBJ2-1, with 7 bases fitting TRBD1. V trimming: 2 bases; J trimming: 7 bases; junction bases outside the gene matches: 5. The CDR3 contains 14 residues. Germline V gene lookup returns CDR1 SNHLY and CDR2 FYNNEI. CDR3 nucleotides: TGTGCCAGCAGTGAACTACAGGGGACAAATGAGCAGTTCTTC. Its translation is CASSELQGTNEQFF.

The gene calls are TRBV12-3 or TRBV12-4 and TRBJ2-5; 9 bases fit TRBD2. With V trimmed by 5 bases and J by 5 bases, 6 bases remained unmatched. The CDR3 has 14 residues. CDR3 in amino acids: CASSTLAGVETQYF. The DNA of the CDR3 is TGTGCCAGCAGTACCTTAGCGGGGGTTGAGACCCAGTACTTC.

This chain links TRBV4-1 with TRBJ1-2; D call uncertain. CDR1 and CDR2 from the germline V gene are MGHRA and YSYEKL. The germline V and J ends were trimmed by 0 bases and 6 bases, with 8 bases remaining between them. This CDR3 spans 13 amino acids. The CDR3 nucleotides are TGCGCCAGCAGCCAAGATCGGACCCATGGCTACACCTTC. This codes for CASSQDRTHGYTF.

The sample holds a few counts of this clonotype. The chain joins TRBV28 to TRBJ1-2; D perhaps matches TRBD1 (5 bases). Germline lookup yields CDR1 MDHEN and CDR2 SYDVKM. The CDR3 extends over 14 amino acids. V was pared by 3 bases and J by 7 bases, with 15 bases between. This chain's CDR3 is CASSLLGEGSGYTF. The CDR3 region has the DNA TGTGCCAGCAGTTTGCTCGGGGAGGGGAGTGGCTACACCTTC.

This clonotype was detected only a few times. In DNA, the CDR3 is TGTGCCAGCAGCTTCTGGGACAGCTTTCAAGAGACCCAGTACTTC. This codes for CASSFWDSFQETQYF. This chain connects TRBV5-5 to TRBJ2-5; 7 positions match TRBD1. The CDR3 contains 15 residues. After removal of 2 bases from V and 2 bases from J, the junction contained 6 bases not matched to a gene. The germline V gene has CDR1 SGHKS and CDR2 YYEKEE (reference sequence).

This rearrangement joins TRBV4-2 to TRBJ1-1, with no clear D. This CDR3 has 14 amino acids. CDR1 is LGHNA and CDR2 is YNFKEQ in the germline V gene. Trimming pared 3 bases from V and 1 base from J, leaving 9 bases between. CDR3 DNA sequence: TGTGCCAGCAGCCATCATGGACCGAACACTGAAGCTTTCTTT. This gives the protein CASSHHGPNTEAFF.

This clonotype was observed a handful of times. The rearrangement uses TRBV20-1 and TRBJ1-5; D gene ambiguous. Germline assignment: CDR1 DFQATT and CDR2 SNEGSKA (reference sequence). The CDR3 contains 14 residues. Trimming pared 3 bases from V and 2 bases from J, leaving 11 bases between. CDR3 coding DNA: TGCAGTGCTAGGCCCCCGGGCGGCAATCAGCCCCAGCATTTT. Translated, it gives CSARPPGGNQPQHF.

The chain carries TRBV4-2 and TRBJ2-1; D is unclear. The V gene lost 2 bases and the J gene lost 7 bases, with 15 bases spanning the gap. The CDR3 runs to 15 residues. The germline V gene encodes CDR1 LGHNA and CDR2 YNFKEQ. CDR3 DNA sequence: TGTGCCAGCAGCCAAATGGGCCCCGGTCCAAATGAGCAGTTCTTC. Translated: CASSQMGPGPNEQFF.

Only a few counts were recorded for this clonotype. The chain links TRBV29-1 to TRBJ1-5, with no clear D. The CDR3 covers 13 residues. Trimming removed 4 bases at V and 1 base at J, with 8 bases between. Germline CDR1 is SQVTM and CDR2 is ANQGSEA. The CDR3 loop is CSVAPTSNQPQHF. CDR3 nucleotide sequence: TGCAGCGTTGCCCCAACAAGCAATCAGCCCCAGCATTTT. The full variable domain, completed using reference TRBV29-1 and TRBJ1-5, is SAVISQKPSRDICQRGTSLTIQCQVDSQVTMMFWYRQQPGQSLTLIATANQGSEATYESGFVIDKFPISRPNLTFSTLTVSNMSPEDSSIYLCSVAPTSNQPQHFGDGTRLSIL.

The chain uses TRBV2 and TRBJ2-1; D possibly corresponds to TRBD2 (5 bases). The germline gives CDR1 SNHLY, CDR2 FYNNEI. Trimming removed 7 bases from V and 8 bases from J, with 21 bases in between. The CDR3 is made up of 15 amino acids. The CDR3 nucleotides read TGTGCCAGCACCCGCCGGGAAGCTTTAGGCGATGAGCAGTTCTTC. It encodes CASTRREALGDEQFF.

This clonotype was seen a few times. This chain uses TRBV20-1 with TRBJ1-5; tentative D call: TRBD1 (5 bases). CDR1 and CDR2 from the germline V gene are DFQATT and SNEGSKA (reference sequence). The CDR3 sequence is 14 residues long. V gave up 0 bases and J gave up 3 bases, with 9 bases separating them. The CDR3 sequence is CSARDRGYNQPQHF. The CDR3, as DNA: TGCAGTGCTAGAGACCGGGGCTACAATCAGCCCCAGCATTTT.

The chain joins TRBV9 to TRBJ2-1; 10 bases fit TRBD2. V was clipped by 0 bases and J by 6 bases; unmatched bases: 6. The CDR3 runs to 16 residues. Per the germline V gene, CDR1 is SGDLS and CDR2 is YYNGEE. Written as DNA, the CDR3 is TGTGCCAGCAGCGTAGGAGGGACTAGCGTCGGCAATGAGCAGTTCTTC. This encodes CASSVGGTSVGNEQFF.

A note on this clonotype: A read error may account for a junction end that differs from germline. V is TRBV28 and J is TRBJ2-7; TRBD2 matches 13 bases. Germline CDR1 MDHEN, CDR2 SYDVKM. The CDR3 is 18 residues long. CDR3 residues: CANSLFNEGLAGTYEQYF. The CDR3 DNA is TGTGCCAACAGTTTATTCAATGAGGGACTAGCGGGGACCTACGAGCAGTACTTC.

The rearrangement links TRBV20-1 to TRBJ1-6; 8 positions agree with TRBD1. The CDR3 covers 14 residues. Trimming removed 1 base from V and 6 bases from J; junction bases left unmatched: 2. Looked up from germline, CDR1 is DFQATT and CDR2 is SNEGSKA (reference sequence). This chain's CDR3 is CSARGGQANSPLHF. Here the CDR3 DNA reads TGCAGTGCTAGAGGGGGACAGGCTAATTCACCCCTCCACTTT.

On this clonotype itself: The junction differs from germline at one of its ends, possibly a read error. The genes are TRBV20-1 and TRBJ2-5; TRBD1 aligns across 10 bases. CDR1 DFQATT and CDR2 SNEGSKA come from the germline V gene (reference sequence). This CDR3 spans 12 amino acids. As DNA, the CDR3 is TGCAGTGCTCGGACAGGGGGGGAGACCCGGTACTTC. Protein sequence: CSARTGGETRYF.

The rearrangement joins TRBV5-1 to TRBJ2-2; D call uncertain. V was pared by 0 bases and J by 3 bases, with 9 bases between. The CDR3 totals 15 residues. The germline V gene encodes CDR1 SGHRS and CDR2 YFSETQ. The CDR3 coding sequence is TGCGCCAGCAGCTTGGGCCATGCGGACACCGGGGAGCTGTTTTTT. Protein: CASSLGHADTGELFF.

This clonotype has at least ten counts. This rearrangement joins TRBV7-3 to TRBJ2-1; no clear D gene. The germline V gene has CDR1 SGHTA and CDR2 FQGTGA. The CDR3 runs to 13 residues. Trimming took 5 bases from V and 7 from J, leaving 12 bases between them. The CDR3 bases are TGTGCCAGCAGCAAAGGGCCCTCGAATGAGCAGTTCTTC. Encoded protein: CASSKGPSNEQFF.

In DNA, the CDR3 is TGCAGTGCGAGTATTCCAAACAGGAGACTCAACAATGAGCAGTTCTTC. As protein: CSASIPNRRLNNEQFF. This chain uses TRBV20-1 with TRBJ2-1; tentatively, D is TRBD1 (5 bases). This CDR3 has 16 amino acids. V was trimmed by 6 bases and J by 5 bases, leaving 23 bases between them. CDR1 DFQATT and CDR2 SNEGSKA come from the germline V gene (reference sequence).

The chain carries TRBV5-1 and TRBJ2-5; D remains ambiguous. Trimming shortened V by 0 bases and J by 5 bases, and 8 bases separated the two germline ends. CDR1 and CDR2 (germline): SGHRS, YFSETQ. The CDR3 is 13 amino acids. Here the CDR3 DNA reads TGCGCCAGCAGCTTGGGATTTCTGGAGACCCAGTACTTC. Translation: CASSLGFLETQYF. The full variable domain, in which reference TRBV5-1 and TRBJ2-5 provide the parts outside the CDR3, is KAGVTQTPRYLIKTRGQQVTLSCSPISGHRSVSWYQQTPGQGLQFLFEYFSETQRNKGNFPGRFSGRQFSNSRSEMNVSTLELGDSALYLCASSLGFLETQYFGPGTRLLVL.

The chain recombines TRBV6-5 with TRBJ2-6; no clear D gene. CDR1 MNHEY and CDR2 SVGAGI come from the germline V gene. V lost 6 bases and J lost 0, with 9 bases in between. The length of the CDR3 is 15 residues. The CDR3 loop is CASRTGRSGANVLTF. CDR3 sequence (DNA): TGTGCCAGCAGAACTGGACGCTCTGGGGCCAACGTCCTGACTTTC.

This clonotype was counted a few times. The V call is TRBV6-1, the J call TRBJ1-6; D perhaps matches TRBD1 (5 bases). Germline V gives CDR1 MNHNS, CDR2 SASEGT. V was cut by 3 bases and J by 13 bases, with 19 bases left in between. The CDR3 spans 15 residues. CDR3 sequence (DNA): TGTGCCAGCAGTGAGGGGGATGATCCCTTTCGGCCCCTCCACTTT. Amino acids: CASSEGDDPFRPLHF.

The chain carries TRBV12-3 or TRBV12-4 and TRBJ2-7; D call uncertain. V was pared by 4 bases and J by 2 bases, with 6 bases between. The CDR3 contains 12 residues. CDR3 sequence (DNA): TGTGCCAGCAGTTCCCCAGCCTACGAGCAGTACTTC. Translating gives CASSSPAYEQYF.

This clonotype was counted at least ten times. The V gene is TRBV7-9, the J gene TRBJ1-4, with a possible D match to TRBD1 (5 bases). The V end was cut by 0 bases, the J end by 8 bases, with 13 bases between. CDR1 and CDR2 (germline): SEHNR, FQNEAQ (reference sequence). The CDR3 is 15 residues long. CDR3 residues: CASSLARGESEKLFF. In nucleotides, the CDR3 is TGTGCCAGCAGCTTAGCGAGGGGAGAATCGGAAAAACTGTTTTTT.